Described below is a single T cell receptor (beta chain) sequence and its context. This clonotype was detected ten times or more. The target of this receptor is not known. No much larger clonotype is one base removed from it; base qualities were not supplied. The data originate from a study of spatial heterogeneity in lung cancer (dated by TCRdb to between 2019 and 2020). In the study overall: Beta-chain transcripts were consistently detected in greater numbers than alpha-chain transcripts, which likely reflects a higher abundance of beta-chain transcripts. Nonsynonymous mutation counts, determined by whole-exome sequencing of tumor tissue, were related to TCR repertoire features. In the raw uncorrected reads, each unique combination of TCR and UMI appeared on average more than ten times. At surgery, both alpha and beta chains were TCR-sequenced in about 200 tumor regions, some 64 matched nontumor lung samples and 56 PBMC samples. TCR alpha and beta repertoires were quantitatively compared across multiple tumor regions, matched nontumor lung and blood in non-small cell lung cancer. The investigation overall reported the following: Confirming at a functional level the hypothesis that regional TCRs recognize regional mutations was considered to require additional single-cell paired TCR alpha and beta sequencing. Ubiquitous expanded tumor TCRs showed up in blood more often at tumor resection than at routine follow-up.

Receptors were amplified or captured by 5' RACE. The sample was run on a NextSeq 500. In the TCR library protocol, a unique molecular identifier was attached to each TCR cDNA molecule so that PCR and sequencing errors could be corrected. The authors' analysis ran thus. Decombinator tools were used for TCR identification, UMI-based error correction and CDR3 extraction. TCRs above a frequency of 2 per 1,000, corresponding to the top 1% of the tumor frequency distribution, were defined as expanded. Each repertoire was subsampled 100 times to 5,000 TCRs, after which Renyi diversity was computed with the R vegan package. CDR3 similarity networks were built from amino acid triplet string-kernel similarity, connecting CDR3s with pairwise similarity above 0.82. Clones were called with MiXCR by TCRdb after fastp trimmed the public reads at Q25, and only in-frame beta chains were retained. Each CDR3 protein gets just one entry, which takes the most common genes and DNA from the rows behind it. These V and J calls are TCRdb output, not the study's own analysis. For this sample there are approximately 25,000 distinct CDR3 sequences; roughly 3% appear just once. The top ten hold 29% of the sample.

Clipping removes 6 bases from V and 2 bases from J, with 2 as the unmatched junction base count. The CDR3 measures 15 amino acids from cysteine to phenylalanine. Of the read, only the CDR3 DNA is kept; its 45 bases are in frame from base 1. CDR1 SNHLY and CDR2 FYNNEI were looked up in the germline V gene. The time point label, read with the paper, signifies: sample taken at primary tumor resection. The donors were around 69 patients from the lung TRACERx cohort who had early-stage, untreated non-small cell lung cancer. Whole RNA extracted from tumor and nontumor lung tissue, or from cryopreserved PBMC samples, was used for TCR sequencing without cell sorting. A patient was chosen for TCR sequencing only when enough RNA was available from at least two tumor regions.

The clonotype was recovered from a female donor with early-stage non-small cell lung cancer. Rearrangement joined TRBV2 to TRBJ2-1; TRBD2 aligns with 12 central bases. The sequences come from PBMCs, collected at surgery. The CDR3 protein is CASSRLAGAYNEQFF. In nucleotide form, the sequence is TGTGCCAGCAGCAGACTAGCGGGAGCCTACAATGAGCAGTTCTTC.